This T cell receptor (beta chain) was retrieved from a study of CD8 T cells in ankylosing spondylitis. Overall study findings and caveats: Within ankylosing spondylitis blood, a TCR beta motif made up of seven to nine highly homologous variants appeared to be characteristic. The disease-linked clones had a CD8+ phenotype and low blood frequencies.

Concerning this clonotype: The antigen is unknown.

Between the trimmed V and J ends, which lost 7 bases and 3 bases, there was a span of 7 bases. The germline CDR1 and CDR2 sequences are DFQATT and SNEGSKA (reference sequence). This CDR3 region has 10 residues. Quantitative 5'-RACE with molecular barcodes was used to make the TCR beta libraries. TCRdb fed the 5' RACE reads into MiXCR, producing one record per CDR3 protein. The table has over 200,000 distinct CDR3 sequences, about 17% seen once. The TCR was taken from a male donor with ankylosing spondylitis. The chain links TRBV20-1 to TRBJ2-7; D gene uncertain. The sequencing input was blood, either unsorted or a sorted T cell fraction (not recorded which). The CDR3 nucleotides read TGCAGTGTTTCCGACTACGAGCAGTACTTC. As protein: CSVSDYEQYF.